This TCR beta chain came from a study of response to subunit inactivated influenza vaccine. Points from the study as a whole: Authors suggested each seasonal flu vaccination may recruit only limited numbers of new T cells.

This CDR3 has 17 residues. The V and J ends lost 2 bases and 3 bases, in that order; junction bases with no gene match: 10. Germline CDR1 and CDR2: SGHTA and FQGNSA. One entry per CDR3 protein, called by TCRdb with MiXCR from the RT-PCR reads. Here the sample spans about 800,000 distinct CDR3 sequences, 20% to 25% being singletons. About this clonotype itself: Its antigen is unidentified.

The chain uses TRBV7-2 and TRBJ1-1, with 9 bases matching TRBD1. This clonotype was obtained from a man aged 45-65 years who received an inactivated influenza vaccine. The sequences come from PBMCs from blood, collected more than 4 days after vaccination. The CDR3, as DNA: TGTGCCAGCAGCTTACTGGGACAGGGTATCTCTGACACTGAAGCTTTCTTT. This translates into CASSLLGQGISDTEAFF. Combining the CDR3 with reference TRBV7-2 and TRBJ1-1 gives the whole variable domain GAGVSQSPSNKVTEKGKDVELRCDPISGHTALYWYRQSLGQGLEFLIYFQGNSAPDKSGLPSDRFSAERTGGSVSTLTIQRTQQEDSAVYLCASSLLGQGISDTEAFFGQGTRLTVV.